The 12 T cell receptor beta chains below all came from one sample that was sequenced in a study of PD-1 blockade in mismatch repair-deficient tumors. Method: immunoSEQ multiplex PCR; TCRdb's copy keeps in-frame clones and lacks some. The sample lists over 75,000 clones, around 85% occurring once. Sample: peripheral blood, taken 12 weeks after starting pembrolizumab. All receptors derive from an adult with mismatch repair-deficient cancer.

The sample holds one count of this clone. The genes are TRBV13 and TRBJ1-1, with unresolved D. Trimming stripped 5 bases from V and 7 bases from J, with 14 bases between. Germline values: CDR1 PRHDT, CDR2 FYEKMQ (reference sequence). The CDR3 is 13 residues long. The CDR3 reads CASSKNQAIEAFF. CDR3 nucleotides: TGTGCCAGCAGCAAAAACCAGGCCATTGAAGCTTTCTTT.

The rearrangement uses TRBV18 and TRBJ2-7, with 10 nucleotides matching TRBD2. The V and J ends lost 3 bases and 6 bases, in that order; junction bases with no gene match: 5. CDR3 size: 14 residues. Germline V gives CDR1 KGHSH, CDR2 LQKENI. The CDR3 DNA is TGTGCCAGCTCACCGACCGGACTAGCGGCCGAGCAGTACTTC. It encodes CASSPTGLAAEQYF.

CDR3 DNA sequence: TGTGCCAGCAGTTTATTATGGTCCCAAACAGATACGCAGTATTTT. Protein: CASSLLWSQTDTQYF. The chain employs TRBV28 and TRBJ2-3; D is unresolved. The CDR3 is 15 residues long. Germline CDR1 is MDHEN and CDR2 is SYDVKM. Trimming cost V 1 base and J 3 bases, with 11 bases left between them.

CDR3 loop: CASSHRGYYNEQFF. DNA for the CDR3: TGTGCCAGCAGCCACCGGGGGTACTACAATGAGCAGTTCTTC. This rearrangement joins TRBV14 to TRBJ2-1, with a weak D call TRBD2 (6 bases). The CDR3 covers 14 residues. Trimming left V 3 bases short and J 3 bases short, with 9 bases between. The germline gives CDR1 SGHDN, CDR2 FVKESK. Looking up the rest from reference TRBV14 and TRBJ2-1 gives the full variable domain: EAGVTQFPSHSVIEKGQTVTLRCDPISGHDNLYWYRRVMGKEIKFLLHFVKESKQDESGMPNNRFLAERTGGTYSTLKVQPAELEDSGVYFCASSHRGYYNEQFFGPGTRLTVL.

V is TRBV6-5 and J is TRBJ2-3; D remains unclear. Looked up from germline, CDR1 is MNHEY and CDR2 is SVGAGI. CDR3 length: 13 residues. Trimming shortened V by 0 bases and J by 4 bases, and 5 bases separated the two germline ends. For the CDR3, the DNA is TGTGCCAGCAGTTACTCGTTTGCAGATACGCAGTATTTT. Protein product: CASSYSFADTQYF.

The chain recombines TRBV9 with TRBJ2-7; TRBD2 matches 14 bases. V lost 3 bases to trimming and J lost 5 bases; unmatched junction nucleotides: 4. Looked up from germline, CDR1 is SGDLS and CDR2 is YYNGEE. This CDR3 is built from 15 residues. The CDR3 DNA is TGTGCCAGCAGCGGACTAGCGGGAGGGCCCCACGAGCAGTACTTC. Translated: CASSGLAGGPHEQYF. The variable domain in full, with the rest retrieved from reference TRBV9 and TRBJ2-7, is DSGVTQTPKHLITATGQRVTLRCSPRSGDLSVYWYQQSLDQGLQFLIQYYNGEERAKGNILERFSAQQFPDLHSELNLSSLELGDSALYFCASSGLAGGPHEQYFGPGTRLTVT.

The J gene is TRBJ1-2, the V gene TRBV11-1; D uncertain. Trimming left V 5 bases short and J 6 bases short, with 13 bases between. The germline V gene encodes CDR1 SGHAT and CDR2 FQDESV (reference sequence). The CDR3 extends over 13 amino acids. CDR3 residues: CASSQRVGDGYTF. CDR3 coding DNA: TGTGCCAGCAGCCAAAGGGTTGGCGATGGCTACACCTTC.

The count of this clone is one. V and J are TRBV4-1 and TRBJ2-3; 7 bases line up with TRBD1. The V segment lost 4 bases and the J segment 7 bases; nucleotides outside the gene matches: 8. Germline V lookup: CDR1 MGHRA, CDR2 YSYEKL. This CDR3 comprises 14 residues. CDR3 coding DNA: TGCGCCAGCAGCCCTCAGACAGGGTCAAATACGCAGTATTTT. Protein sequence: CASSPQTGSNTQYF.

The chain has TRBV4-1 and TRBJ2-2; D might be TRBD2 (6 bases). CDR1 and CDR2 from the germline V gene are MGHRA and YSYEKL. The CDR3 extends over 16 amino acids. V lost 2 bases, J lost 6 bases, and 16 bases lay in between. Here the CDR3 reads CASSQISGLLAGELFF. CDR3 nucleotides: TGCGCCAGCAGCCAAATCTCCGGACTATTGGCCGGGGAGCTGTTTTTT.

The genes are TRBV2 and TRBJ1-2; possibly TRBD1 for D (5 bases). Trimming cost V 6 bases and J 0 bases, with 8 bases left between them. Germline V gene lookup returns CDR1 SNHLY and CDR2 FYNNEI. CDR3 length equals 13 residues. The CDR3 here is CASRDTANYGYTF. In DNA form, the CDR3 reads TGTGCCAGCAGGGACACGGCTAACTATGGCTACACCTTC.

This chain links TRBV9 with TRBJ1-1; TRBD1 might be the D (6 bases). The germline V gene has CDR1 SGDLS and CDR2 YYNGEE. V lost 4 bases, J lost 8 bases, and 12 bases lay in between. This CDR3 region has 12 residues. CDR3 DNA sequence: TGTGCCAGCAGCTTAAACCAGGGGGAAGCTTTCTTT. This translates into CASSLNQGEAFF.

The rearrangement links TRBV11-3 to TRBJ1-1; D is perhaps TRBD1 (6 bases). The CDR3 is made up of 16 amino acids. V was cut by 5 bases and J by 3 bases, with 19 bases left in between. CDR1 and CDR2 from the germline V gene are SGHNT and YENEEA. For the CDR3, the DNA is TGTGCCAGCAGCCCTGGGACTCGAAGGGGGTACACTGAAGCTTTCTTT. This sequence encodes CASSPGTRRGYTEAFF.